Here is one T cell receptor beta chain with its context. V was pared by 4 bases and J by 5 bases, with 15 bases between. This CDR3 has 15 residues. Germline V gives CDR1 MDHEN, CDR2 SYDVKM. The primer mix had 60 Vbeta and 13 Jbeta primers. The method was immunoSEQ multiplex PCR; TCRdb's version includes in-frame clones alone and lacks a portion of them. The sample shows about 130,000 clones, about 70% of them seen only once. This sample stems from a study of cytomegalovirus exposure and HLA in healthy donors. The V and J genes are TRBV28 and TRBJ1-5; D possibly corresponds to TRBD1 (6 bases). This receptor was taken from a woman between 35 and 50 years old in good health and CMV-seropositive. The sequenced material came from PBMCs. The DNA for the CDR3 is TGTGCCAGCAGTTCGGCCAGGGGCGTTCATCAGCCCCAGCATTTT. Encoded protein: CASSSARGVHQPQHF. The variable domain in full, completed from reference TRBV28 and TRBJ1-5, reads DVKVTQSSRYLVKRTGEKVFLECVQDMDHENMFWYRQDPGLGLRLIYFSYDVKMKEKGDIPEGYSVSREKKERFSLILESASTNQTSMYLCASSSARGVHQPQHFGDGTRLSIL.